The 21 T cell receptor beta chains below were found in one sample sequenced in a study of T and B cells in COVID-19 patients. Multiplex PCR with BIOMED2 TRB-A/B primer pools amplified TRB rearrangements. TCRdb used MiXCR to reprocess the multiplex PCR reads, holding one entry per CDR3 protein. The sample has some 21,000 distinct CDR3 sequences, 30% seen once. TRB was amplified from about 240-490 ng of blood genomic DNA. Sequences were obtained from blood. The receptors derive from a human donor who had recovered from COVID-19.

This clonotype came up many times. The V and J genes are TRBV10-3 and TRBJ2-1, with 7 bases identical to TRBD1. There are 16 residues in the CDR3. The V segment lost 4 bases and the J segment 9 bases; nucleotides outside the gene matches: 15. The germline V gene encodes CDR1 ENHRY and CDR2 SYGVKD. In DNA form, the CDR3 reads TGTGCCATCAGTGCCACGGACAGGCAACTGGGCGCTGAGCAGTTCTTC. Translated, it gives CAISATDRQLGAEQFF.

There are a few counts of this clonotype. The V call is TRBV6-1, the J call TRBJ1-1; possible D gene TRBD1, 6 bases. Per germline, CDR1 MNHNS and CDR2 SASEGT. This CDR3 comprises 13 residues. With 8 bases removed from V and 5 bases from J, the gap between germline ends came to 15 bases. As DNA, the CDR3 is TGTGCCAGCGGGCACAACAGGGATACTGAAGCTTTCTTT. Translation: CASGHNRDTEAFF.

Only a few counts were recorded for this clonotype. The V call is TRBV12-3 or TRBV12-4, the J call TRBJ2-7; D might be TRBD1 or TRBD2, each matching 5 bases. Trimming took off 6 bases at V and 2 bases at J, with 14 bases between the two ends. CDR3 length equals 14 residues. CDR3 nucleotide sequence: TGTGCCAGCAGCCCCGGGACGTACGCCTACGAGCAGTACTTC. Translating it yields CASSPGTYAYEQYF.

This chain connects TRBV5-1 to TRBJ1-1; D gene uncertain. CDR1 is SGHRS and CDR2 is YFSETQ in the germline V gene. Trimming left V 1 base short and J 2 bases short, with 3 bases between. The CDR3 runs to 12 residues. The DNA for the CDR3 is TGCGCCAGCAGCTTGCATAACACTGAAGCTTTCTTT. Translating gives CASSLHNTEAFF. Full variable domain (rest looked up from reference TRBV5-1 and TRBJ1-1): KAGVTQTPRYLIKTRGQQVTLSCSPISGHRSVSWYQQTPGQGLQFLFEYFSETQRNKGNFPGRFSGRQFSNSRSEMNVSTLELGDSALYLCASSLHNTEAFFGQGTRLTVV.

This clonotype was observed a handful of times. The chain uses TRBV6-1 and TRBJ1-3, with D maybe TRBD1 (6 bases). The CDR3 runs 14 residues. Per the germline V gene, CDR1 is MNHNS and CDR2 is SASEGT. V was trimmed by 8 bases and J by 4 bases, leaving 15 bases between them. The CDR3 sequence is CASALGGAGNTIYF. In nucleotides, the CDR3 is TGTGCCAGCGCCCTTGGGGGGGCAGGAAACACCATATATTTT.

In its sample, this clonotype was seen many times. J is TRBJ2-3 and V is TRBV30; D may be TRBD1 (5 bases). The length of the CDR3 is 14 residues. Germline CDR1 GTSNPN, CDR2 SVGIG (reference sequence). Deletions cut 5 bases from V and 3 bases from J, with 15 bases between. Here the CDR3 reads CAWGDSSTTDTQYF. Here the CDR3 DNA reads TGTGCCTGGGGAGACAGCAGCACGACAGATACGCAGTATTTT.

This clonotype appeared a few times. The CDR3 DNA sequence: TGTGCCAGCAGCTTCACACCGGGACAGATGAACACTGAAGCTTTCTTT. It is translated as CASSFTPGQMNTEAFF. The chain recombines TRBV11-3 with TRBJ1-1; TRBD1 aligns across 7 bases. The ends lost 3 bases at V and 0 bases at J; junction bases unmatched: 7. CDR3 length: 16 residues. Germline-derived CDR1 and CDR2 are SGHNT and YENEEA. The full variable domain, in which reference TRBV11-3 and TRBJ1-1 provide the parts outside the CDR3, is EAGVVQSPRYKIIEKKQPVAFWCNPISGHNTLYWYLQNLGQGPELLIRYENEEAVDDSQLPKDRFSAERLKGVDSTLKIQPAELGDSAVYLCASSFTPGQMNTEAFFGQGTRLTVV.

This sequence joins TRBV5-4 and TRBJ1-1, with D possibly matching TRBD1 (6 bases). This CDR3 is built from 14 residues. With 2 bases removed from V and 1 base from J, the gap between germline ends came to 9 bases. Germline CDR1 is SGHNT and CDR2 is YYREEE (reference sequence). CDR3 nucleotide sequence: TGTGCCAGCAGCTTCGGACAGAGGAACACTGAAGCTTTCTTT. Protein product: CASSFGQRNTEAFF. The variable domain in full, with the rest retrieved from reference TRBV5-4 and TRBJ1-1, is ETGVTQSPTHLIKTRGQQVTLRCSSQSGHNTVSWYQQALGQGPQFIFQYYREEENGRGNFPPRFSGLQFPNYSSELNVNALELDDSALYLCASSFGQRNTEAFFGQGTRLTVV.

The rearrangement joins TRBV5-1 to TRBJ2-5, with unresolved D. Trimming shortened V by 1 base and J by 2 bases, and 12 bases separated the two germline ends. The CDR3 has 15 residues. The germline gives CDR1 SGHRS, CDR2 YFSETQ. For the CDR3, the DNA is TGCGCCAGCAGCTTGATACAAAGCCAACAAGAGACCCAGTACTTC. Protein sequence: CASSLIQSQQETQYF.

This clonotype has more than one count but fewer than ten. This rearrangement joins TRBV7-2 to TRBJ2-2; either TRBD1 or TRBD2 may fit D (5 bases each). V was clipped by 3 bases and J by 5 bases, with 16 bases between them. CDR1 and CDR2 from the germline V gene are SGHTA and FQGNSA. The CDR3 covers 16 residues. CDR3 sequence reads: CASSLLRDPGTGELFF. CDR3 in DNA: TGTGCCAGCAGCTTGCTCCGGGACCCGGGGACCGGGGAGCTGTTTTTT.

This clonotype was observed a few times. The V call is TRBV30, the J call TRBJ1-2; tentative D call: TRBD1 (5 bases). Trimming removed 5 bases from V and 4 bases from J, with 20 bases in between. The germline V gene encodes CDR1 GTSNPN and CDR2 SVGIG (reference sequence). The CDR3 runs 15 residues. The CDR3 region has the DNA TGTGCCTGGGACCCCGGGACGCCCGAGGGCTATGGCTACACCTTC. Translation gives CAWDPGTPEGYGYTF. The variable domain in full, with the rest retrieved from reference TRBV30 and TRBJ1-2, is SQTIHQWPATLVQPVGSPLSLECTVEGTSNPNLYWYRQAAGRGLQLLFYSVGIGQISSEVPQNLSASRPQDRQFILSSKKLLLSDSGFYLCAWDPGTPEGYGYTFGSGTRLTVV.

J is TRBJ2-3 and V is TRBV20-1; 8 bases are shared with TRBD2. The J segment lost 1 base and the V segment lost 6 bases, leaving 9 bases of the junction unmatched. The CDR3 totals 15 residues. Germline V CDR1 and CDR2: DFQATT, SNEGSKA (reference sequence). The CDR3 DNA reads TGCAGTGCCCCCGGGGGGGACACCCGCACAGATACGCAGTATTTT. This translates into CSAPGGDTRTDTQYF.

At least ten counts were recorded for this clonotype. The J gene is TRBJ2-7, the V gene TRBV5-6; D possibly corresponds to TRBD1 (5 bases). The V and J ends lost 4 bases and 6 bases respectively, with 11 bases between them. The CDR3 covers 12 residues. The germline V gene encodes CDR1 SGHDT and CDR2 YYEEEE. The chain's CDR3 is CASSLWGAEQYF. The CDR3 nucleotides read TGTGCCAGCAGCCTGTGGGGCGCCGAGCAGTACTTC.

The chain employs TRBV18 and TRBJ1-5, with D unclear. This CDR3 is 13 amino acids long. The V end was cut by 4 bases, the J end by 3 bases, with 7 bases between. Germline values: CDR1 KGHSH, CDR2 LQKENI. The CDR3 region is CASSLGANQPQHF. The DNA for the CDR3 is TGTGCCAGCTCACTAGGAGCCAATCAGCCCCAGCATTTT.

This clonotype turned up a few times. The J gene is TRBJ1-5, the V gene TRBV19; D perhaps matches TRBD1 (5 bases). This CDR3 has 13 residues. Trimming took 1 base from V and 6 from J, leaving 7 bases between them. Germline lookup yields CDR1 LNHDA and CDR2 SQIVND (reference sequence). The CDR3 region is CASSIAGSQPQHF. CDR3 coding DNA: TGTGCCAGTAGTATAGCAGGGTCTCAGCCCCAGCATTTT.

V gene TRBV7-6 combines with J gene TRBJ2-1, with TRBD2 matching over 10 bases. Trimming at V came to 1 base and at J to 7 bases, leaving 10 bases not matched to a gene. The length of the CDR3 is 17 residues. Germline lookup yields CDR1 SGHVS and CDR2 FNYEAQ. The CDR3 here is CASSLVLAGALGNEQFF. The CDR3 region has the DNA TGTGCCAGCAGCTTAGTGCTAGCGGGGGCCCTTGGGAATGAGCAGTTCTTC.

The rearrangement links TRBV19 to TRBJ1-1; the match to TRBD1 covers 7 bases. The CDR3 runs to 15 residues. Germline-derived CDR1 and CDR2 are LNHDA and SQIVND (reference sequence). Trimming removed 5 bases from V and 4 bases from J; junction bases left unmatched: 10. CDR3 coding DNA: TGTGCCAGTAGTTCGCACAGGGGCGTCGGCACTGAAGCTTTCTTT. Encoded protein: CASSSHRGVGTEAFF.

By share, this clonotype ranks as medium-sized. The chain has TRBV5-5 and TRBJ2-3; no clear D gene. The CDR3 contains 14 residues. V lost 0 bases, J lost 6 bases, and 11 bases lay in between. CDR1 and CDR2 (germline): SGHKS, YYEKEE (reference sequence). DNA of the CDR3: TGTGCCAGCAGCTTGGCCGCTAGAGTCGATACGCAGTATTTT. Translation gives CASSLAARVDTQYF.

This clonotype was seen once. The chain links TRBV20-1 to TRBJ1-1; TRBD1 is a possible D gene (5 bases). Germline V gene lookup returns CDR1 DFQATT and CDR2 SNEGSKA (reference sequence). The V and J ends lost 3 bases and 4 bases respectively, with 15 bases between them. The CDR3 is 14 amino acids. CDR3 coding DNA: TGCAGTGCTAGGCAAGGGGTCGGGACCACTGAAGCTTTCTTT. This sequence encodes CSARQGVGTTEAFF.

The CDR3 sequence is CASSLLYSPLHF. The CDR3 coding sequence is TGTGCCAGCAGCTTACTTTATTCACCCCTCCACTTT. This rearrangement joins TRBV7-6 to TRBJ1-6, with no clear D. The CDR3 loop spans 12 amino acids. The germline CDR1 and CDR2 sequences are SGHVS and FNYEAQ. V was pared by 2 bases and J by 8 bases, with 4 bases between.

Within the sample, this clonotype is medium-sized. The chain couples TRBV19 to TRBJ2-1; TRBD2 matches at 11 bases. This CDR3 has 18 amino acids. Trimming cost V 9 bases and J 0 bases; bases outside gene matches: 13. Looked up from germline, CDR1 is LNHDA and CDR2 is SQIVND (reference sequence). CDR3 residues: CASHWGLAAISSYNEQFF. DNA for the CDR3: TGTGCCAGCCACTGGGGACTAGCGGCGATCAGCTCCTACAATGAGCAGTTCTTC. The variable domain in full, with the rest retrieved from reference TRBV19 and TRBJ2-1, is DGGITQSPKYLFRKEGQNVTLSCEQNLNHDAMYWYRQDPGQGLRLIYYSQIVNDFQKGDIAEGYSVSREKKESFPLTVTSAQKNPTAFYLCASHWGLAAISSYNEQFFGPGTRLTVL.